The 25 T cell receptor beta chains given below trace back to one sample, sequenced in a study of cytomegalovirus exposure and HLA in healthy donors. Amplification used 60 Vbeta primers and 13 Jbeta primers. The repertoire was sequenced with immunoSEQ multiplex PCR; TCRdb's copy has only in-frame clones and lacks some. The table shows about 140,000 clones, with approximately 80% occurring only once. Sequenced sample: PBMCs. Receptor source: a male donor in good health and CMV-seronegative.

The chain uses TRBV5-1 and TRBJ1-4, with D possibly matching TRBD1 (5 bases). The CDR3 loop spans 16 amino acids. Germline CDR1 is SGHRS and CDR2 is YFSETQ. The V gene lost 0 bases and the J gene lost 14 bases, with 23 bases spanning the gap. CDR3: CASSLEFSVSFGGLFF. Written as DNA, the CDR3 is TGCGCCAGCAGCTTGGAATTTAGTGTCAGCTTCGGGGGGCTGTTTTTT.

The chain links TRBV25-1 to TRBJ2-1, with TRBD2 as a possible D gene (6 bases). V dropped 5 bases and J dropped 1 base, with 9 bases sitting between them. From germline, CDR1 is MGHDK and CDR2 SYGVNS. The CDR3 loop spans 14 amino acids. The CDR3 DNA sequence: TGTGCCAGCAGTAGGGAGGAATCCTACAATGAGCAGTTCTTC. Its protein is CASSREESYNEQFF.

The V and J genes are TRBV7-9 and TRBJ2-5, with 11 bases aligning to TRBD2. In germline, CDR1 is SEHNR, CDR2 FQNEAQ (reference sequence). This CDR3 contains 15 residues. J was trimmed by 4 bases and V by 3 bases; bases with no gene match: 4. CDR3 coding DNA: TGTGCCAGCAGCTTTAGCGGGGGGGCCGGAGAGACCCAGTACTTC. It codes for CASSFSGGAGETQYF.

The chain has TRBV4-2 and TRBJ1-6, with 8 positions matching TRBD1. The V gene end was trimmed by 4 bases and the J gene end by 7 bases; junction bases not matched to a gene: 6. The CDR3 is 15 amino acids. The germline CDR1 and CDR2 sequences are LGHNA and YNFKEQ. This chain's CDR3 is CASSPTGTGNSPLHF. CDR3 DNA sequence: TGTGCCAGCAGCCCAACCGGGACAGGAAATTCACCCCTCCACTTT.

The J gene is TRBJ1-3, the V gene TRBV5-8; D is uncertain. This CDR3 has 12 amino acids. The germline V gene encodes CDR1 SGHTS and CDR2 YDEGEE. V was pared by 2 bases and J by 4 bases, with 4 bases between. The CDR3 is CASSFQGNTIYF. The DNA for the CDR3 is TGTGCCAGCAGCTTTCAGGGAAACACCATATATTTT.

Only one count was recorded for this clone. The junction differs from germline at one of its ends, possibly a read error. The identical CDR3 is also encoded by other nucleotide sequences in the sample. The CDR3 loop is CASSGSNYGYTF. CDR3 nucleotide sequence: TGTGCTAGCAGCGGCTCTAACTATGGCTACACCTTC. The chain links TRBV7-9 to TRBJ1-2; D not certain. CDR1 and CDR2 (germline): SEHNR, FQNEAQ (reference sequence). The CDR3 runs to 12 residues.

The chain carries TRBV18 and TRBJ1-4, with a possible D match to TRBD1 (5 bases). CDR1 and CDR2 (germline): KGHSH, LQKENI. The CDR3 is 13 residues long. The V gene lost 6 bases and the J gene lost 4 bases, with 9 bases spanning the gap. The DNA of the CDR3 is TGTGCCAGCTCCGCGGGGGTTAATGAAAAACTGTTTTTT. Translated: CASSAGVNEKLFF.

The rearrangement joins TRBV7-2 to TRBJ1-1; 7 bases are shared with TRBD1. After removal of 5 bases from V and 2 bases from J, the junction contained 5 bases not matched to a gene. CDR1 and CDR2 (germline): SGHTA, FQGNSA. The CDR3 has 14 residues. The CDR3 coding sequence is TGTGCCAGCAGCCAAAGACAGGGCAACACTGAAGCTTTCTTT. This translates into CASSQRQGNTEAFF.

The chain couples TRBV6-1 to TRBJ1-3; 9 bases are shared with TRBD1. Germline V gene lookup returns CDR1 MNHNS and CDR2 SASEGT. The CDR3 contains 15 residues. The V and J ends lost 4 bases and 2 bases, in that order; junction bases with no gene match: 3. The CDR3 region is CASSANRGPGNTIYF. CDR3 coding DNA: TGTGCCAGCAGTGCGAACAGGGGGCCTGGAAACACCATATATTTT.

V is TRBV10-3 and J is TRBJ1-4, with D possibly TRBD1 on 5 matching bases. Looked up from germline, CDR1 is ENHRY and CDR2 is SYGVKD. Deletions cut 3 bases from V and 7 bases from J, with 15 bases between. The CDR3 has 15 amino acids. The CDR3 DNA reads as TGTGCCATCAGTGATGGGGGGAAGGGAGGTGAAAAACTGTTTTTT. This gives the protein CAISDGGKGGEKLFF.

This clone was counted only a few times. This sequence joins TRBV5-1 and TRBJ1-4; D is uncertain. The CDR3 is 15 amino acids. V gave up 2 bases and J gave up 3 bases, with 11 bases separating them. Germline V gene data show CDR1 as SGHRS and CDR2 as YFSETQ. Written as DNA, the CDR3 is TGCGCCAGCAGCTTCGAGGGAGGCGCTAATGAAAAACTGTTTTTT. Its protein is CASSFEGGANEKLFF.

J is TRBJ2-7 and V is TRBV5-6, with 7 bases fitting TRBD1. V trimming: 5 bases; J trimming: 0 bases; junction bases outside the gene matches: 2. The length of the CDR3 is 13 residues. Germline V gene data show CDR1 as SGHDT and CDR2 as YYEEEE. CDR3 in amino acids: CASSWDSSYEQYF. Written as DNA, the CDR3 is TGTGCCAGCAGTTGGGACAGCTCCTACGAGCAGTACTTC. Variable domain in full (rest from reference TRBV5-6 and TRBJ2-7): DAGVTQSPTHLIKTRGQQVTLRCSPKSGHDTVSWYQQALGQGPQFIFQYYEEEERQRGNFPDRFSGHQFPNYSSELNVNALLLGDSALYLCASSWDSSYEQYFGPGTRLTVT.

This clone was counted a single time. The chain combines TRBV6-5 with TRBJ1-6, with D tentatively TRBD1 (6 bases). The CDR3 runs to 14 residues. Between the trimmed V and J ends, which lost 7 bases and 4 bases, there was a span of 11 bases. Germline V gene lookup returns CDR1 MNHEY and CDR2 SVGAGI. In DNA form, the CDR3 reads TGTGCCAGCACCTCCGGACAGTATAATTCACCCCTCCACTTT. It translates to CASTSGQYNSPLHF.

CDR3 DNA: TGTGCCAGCAGTGGGCCGGGACAGGGTAAAACCCTCCACTTT. Amino acid sequence: CASSGPGQGKTLHF. This rearrangement joins TRBV6-5 to TRBJ1-6, with 9 nucleotides matching TRBD1. V dropped 5 bases and J dropped 14; count of bases not matched to a gene: 10. The V gene's germline CDR1 is MNHEY and CDR2 SVGAGI. The CDR3 covers 14 residues.

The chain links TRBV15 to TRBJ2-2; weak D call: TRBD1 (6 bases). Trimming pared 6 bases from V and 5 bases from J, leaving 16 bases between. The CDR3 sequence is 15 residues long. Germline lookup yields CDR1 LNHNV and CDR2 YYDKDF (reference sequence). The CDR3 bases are TGTGCCACCAGAGGGGGAGAGGGAATGACCGGGGAGCTGTTTTTT. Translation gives CATRGGEGMTGELFF.

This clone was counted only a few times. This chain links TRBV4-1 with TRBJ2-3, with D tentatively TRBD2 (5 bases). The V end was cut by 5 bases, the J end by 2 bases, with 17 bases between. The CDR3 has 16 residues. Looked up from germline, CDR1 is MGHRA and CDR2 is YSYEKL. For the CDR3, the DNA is TGCGCCAGCAGCGCCGGGAATAAGGGCCCCACAGATACGCAGTATTTT. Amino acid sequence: CASSAGNKGPTDTQYF.

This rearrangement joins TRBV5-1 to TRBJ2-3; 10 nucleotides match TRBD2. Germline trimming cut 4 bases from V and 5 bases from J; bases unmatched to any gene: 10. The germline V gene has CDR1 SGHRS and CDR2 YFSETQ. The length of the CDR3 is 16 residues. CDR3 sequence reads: CASSQRIAGGRDTQYF. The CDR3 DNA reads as TGCGCCAGCAGCCAACGAATAGCGGGGGGAAGAGATACGCAGTATTTT.

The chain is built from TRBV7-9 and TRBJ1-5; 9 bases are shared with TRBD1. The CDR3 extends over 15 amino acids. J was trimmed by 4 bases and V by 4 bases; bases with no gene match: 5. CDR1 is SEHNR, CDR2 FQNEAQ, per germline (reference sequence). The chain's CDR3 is CASSSGQGQNQPQHF. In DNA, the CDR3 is TGTGCCAGCAGCTCCGGACAGGGGCAAAATCAGCCCCAGCATTTT.

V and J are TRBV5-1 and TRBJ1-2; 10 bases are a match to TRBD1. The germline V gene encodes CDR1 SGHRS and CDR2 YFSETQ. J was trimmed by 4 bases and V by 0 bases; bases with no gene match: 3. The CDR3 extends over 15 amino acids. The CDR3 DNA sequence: TGCGCCAGCAGCTTGGAGACAGGGGGCGGCTATGGCTACACCTTC. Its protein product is CASSLETGGGYGYTF. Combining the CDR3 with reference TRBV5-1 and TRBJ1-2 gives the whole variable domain KAGVTQTPRYLIKTRGQQVTLSCSPISGHRSVSWYQQTPGQGLQFLFEYFSETQRNKGNFPGRFSGRQFSNSRSEMNVSTLELGDSALYLCASSLETGGGYGYTFGSGTRLTVV.

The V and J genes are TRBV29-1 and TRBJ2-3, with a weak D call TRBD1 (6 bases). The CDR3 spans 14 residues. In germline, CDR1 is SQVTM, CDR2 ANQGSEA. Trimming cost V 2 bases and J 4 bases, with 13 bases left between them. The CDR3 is CSVETGMNADTQYF. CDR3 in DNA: TGCAGCGTTGAAACAGGGATGAACGCAGATACGCAGTATTTT.

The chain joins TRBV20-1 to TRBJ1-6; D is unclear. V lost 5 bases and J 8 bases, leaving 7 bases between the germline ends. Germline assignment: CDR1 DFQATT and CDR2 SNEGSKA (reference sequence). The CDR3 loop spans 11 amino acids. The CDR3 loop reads CSAGLHSPLHF. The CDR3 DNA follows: TGCAGTGCTGGACTTCATTCACCCCTCCACTTT.

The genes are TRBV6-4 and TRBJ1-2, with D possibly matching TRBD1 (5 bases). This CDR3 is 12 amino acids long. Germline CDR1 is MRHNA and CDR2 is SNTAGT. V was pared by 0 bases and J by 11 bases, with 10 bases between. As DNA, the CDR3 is TGTGCCAGCAGTGACTCGAAAAGGGGATACACCTTC. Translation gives CASSDSKRGYTF.

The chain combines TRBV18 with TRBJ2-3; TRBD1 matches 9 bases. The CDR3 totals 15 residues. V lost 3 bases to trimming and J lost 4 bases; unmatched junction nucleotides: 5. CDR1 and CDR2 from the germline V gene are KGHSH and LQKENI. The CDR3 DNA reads TGTGCCAGCTCACCTATGGACAGGGGCGCAGATACGCAGTATTTT. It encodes CASSPMDRGADTQYF. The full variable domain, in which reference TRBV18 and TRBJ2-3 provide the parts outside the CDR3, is NAGVMQNPRHLVRRRGQEARLRCSPMKGHSHVYWYRQLPEEGLKFMVYLQKENIIDESGMPKERFSAEFPKEGPSILRIQQVVRGDSAAYFCASSPMDRGADTQYFGPGTRLTVL.

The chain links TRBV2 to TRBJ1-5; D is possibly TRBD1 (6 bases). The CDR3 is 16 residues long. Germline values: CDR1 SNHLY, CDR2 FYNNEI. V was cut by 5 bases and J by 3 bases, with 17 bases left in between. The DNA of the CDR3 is TGTGCCAGCAGTTACGGACAGCCCGACTTCAATCAGCCCCAGCATTTT. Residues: CASSYGQPDFNQPQHF.

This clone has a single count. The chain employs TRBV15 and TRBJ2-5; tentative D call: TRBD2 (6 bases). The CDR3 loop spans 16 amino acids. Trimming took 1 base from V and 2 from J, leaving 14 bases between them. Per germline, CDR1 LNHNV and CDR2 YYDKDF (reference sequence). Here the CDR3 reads CATSRGARGRQETQYF. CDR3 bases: TGTGCCACCAGCAGAGGGGCTCGGGGGAGACAAGAGACCCAGTACTTC. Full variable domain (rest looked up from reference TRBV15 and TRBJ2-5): DAMVIQNPRYQVTQFGKPVTLSCSQTLNHNVMYWYQQKSSQAPKLLFHYYDKDFNNEADTPDNFQSRRPNTSFCFLDIRSPGLGDTAMYLCATSRGARGRQETQYFGPGTRLLVL.